This T cell receptor beta chain was profiled in a study of control samples from healthy donors and cancer patients. Profiled with immunoSEQ multiplex PCR; TCRdb holds only in-frame clones, not every one. The sample lists about 140,000 clones; around 90% were seen once. Germline lookup yields CDR1 MNHEY and CDR2 SMNVEV (reference sequence). V gave up 5 bases and J gave up 8 bases; unmatched junction bases: 18. CDR3 length: 19 amino acids. The TCR was taken from a man younger than 30 in good health. V gene TRBV27 combines with J gene TRBJ2-2, with 12 nucleotides matching TRBD1. Sequencing was done on a sample of blood. Written as DNA, the CDR3 is TGTGCCAGCAGTACGACCGGGACAGGGGGCTCATTCGTTGGTGGGGAGCTGTTTTTT. Protein sequence: CASSTTGTGGSFVGGELFF.